Listed below are T cell receptor beta chains from one sample, sequenced in a study of cytomegalovirus exposure and HLA in healthy donors. The repertoire was sequenced with immunoSEQ multiplex PCR; TCRdb's copy has only in-frame clones and lacks some. The table has roughly 130,000 clones, 84% seen once; the top ten hold about 2.7%. Sequenced sample: PBMCs. All receptors derive from a woman under 30 in good health and CMV-seropositive. CDR3s include the opening cysteine and the closing phenylalanine or tryptophan. The D gene is left open where the match is weak. Not every row has a clone size; where given, it reads once, few, many or a size class.

>TRBJ2-5|TRBD2|-|TRBV2
TGTGCCAGCAGACCCCCCCAGCGGGGGCCAGAGACCCAGTACTTC
CASRPPQRGPETQYF
>TRBJ1-1|-|-|TRBV9
TGTGCCAGCAGCGTAGCGGGGGGGCAGTTGGGAGGGGACACTGAAGCTTTCTTT
CASSVAGGQLGGDTEAFF
>TRBJ1-5|-|-|TRBV18
TGTGCCAGCTCGTCAGGCCTCATGGGTCAGCCCCAGCATTTT
CASSSGLMGQPQHF
>TRBJ2-7|-|-|TRBV10-3
TGTGCCATCAGTGACAGGGGGGACAACGAGCAGTACTTC
CAISDRGDNEQYF
>TRBJ2-2|-|-|TRBV9
TGTGCCAGCAGCGAACCTAGGGAGGGGGTGAACACCGGGGAGCTGTTTTTT
CASSEPREGVNTGELFF
>TRBJ2-2|TRBD2|-|TRBV11-2
TGTGCCAGCAGCTTAGCCCCTAGCGGGGGGGTCGGGGAGCTGTTTTTT
CASSLAPSGGVGELFF
>TRBJ1-1|TRBD1|-|TRBV19
TGTGCCAGTAGTACAGGGACAGGGATCACTGAAGCTTTCTTT
CASSTGTGITEAFF
>TRBJ2-7|TRBD2|-|TRBV27
TGTGCCAGCAGGCTCTTCTCGGCGGTGACTAGCGGCCGAGGCGAGCAGTACTTC
CASRLFSAVTSGRGEQYF
>TRBJ1-2|-|-|TRBV19
TGTGCCAGTAGTACCTTTACAGGGTCGGATGGCTACACCTTC
CASSTFTGSDGYTF
>TRBJ2-1|TRBD2|once|TRBV4-2
TGTGCCAGCAGCCTTCGACTAGCCCCACTGGATGAGCAGTTCTTC
CASSLRLAPLDEQFF
>TRBJ2-7|-|-|TRBV6-1
TGTGCCAGCAGGAGCCGAAGGGGGTCCTACGAGCAGTACTTC
CASRSRRGSYEQYF
>TRBJ2-4|TRBD2|-|TRBV11-2
TGTGCCAGCAGCTTAGTGACTAGCGGGGACCCTATATCTAAAAACATTCAGTACTTC
CASSLVTSGDPISKNIQYF
>TRBJ2-1|TRBD2|-|TRBV4-1
TGCGCCAGCAGCCGGAGGACTAGCGGGGGCTCTGGGGTCGATGAGCAGTTCTTC
CASSRRTSGGSGVDEQFF
>TRBJ2-7|-|-|TRBV19
TGTGCCAGTAGTATAGGAGGGGGAGAGCAGTACTTC
CASSIGGGEQYF
>TRBJ1-5|TRBD1|-|TRBV27
TGTGCCAGCAGAGAGACAGGGGTTAGTCAGCCCCAGCATTTT
CASRETGVSQPQHF
>TRBJ2-5|-|-|TRBV7-7
TGTGCCAGCAGCCGGGGGGCCGGGGAGACCCAGTACTTC
CASSRGAGETQYF
>TRBJ1-1|-|-|TRBV11-3
TGTGCCAGCAGCTTGTCGAGTGGGGCAGGTACTGAAGCTTTCTTT
CASSLSSGAGTEAFF
>TRBJ1-4|TRBD1|-|TRBV6-1
TGTGCCAGCAGTGTTATTAGGGGGCAGGGTGAAAAACTGTTTTTT
CASSVIRGQGEKLFF
>TRBJ2-1|-|-|TRBV9
TGTGCCAGCAGCGTATGGACATTAAGCAATGAGCAGTTCTTC
CASSVWTLSNEQFF
>TRBJ2-2|-|-|TRBV10-3
TGTGCCACCGGGATGGGGAACACCGGGGAGCTGTTTTTT
CATGMGNTGELFF
>TRBJ2-7|TRBD2|-|TRBV6-5
TGTGCCAGCAGTAACCCGACTAGCGGGGGATACGAGCAGTACTTC
CASSNPTSGGYEQYF
>TRBJ1-2|-|-|TRBV30
TGTGCCTCCCTGAGCTATGGCTACACCTTC
CASLSYGYTF
>TRBJ2-7|-|-|TRBV12-5
TGTGCTAGTGGTGCCGGGCTCCAGGGAGAGCAGTACTTC
CASGAGLQGEQYF
>TRBJ2-3|-|-|TRBV9
TGTGCCAGCAGCCAGCAGGTTGTTGGGGATACGCAGTATTTT
CASSQQVVGDTQYF
>TRBJ1-2|-|-|TRBV19
TGTGCCAGTACGACAGTGAACTATGGCTACACCTTC
CASTTVNYGYTF
>TRBJ1-2|-|-|TRBV5-1
TGCGCCAGCAGCTTGGTAGAGGGACAACATGACGGCTACACCTTC
CASSLVEGQHDGYTF
>TRBJ1-1|-|-|TRBV28
TGTGCCAGCAGTTTCCCTGGCCGCGGCGGCACTGAAGCTTTCTTT
CASSFPGRGGTEAFF
>TRBJ1-1|TRBD1|few|TRBV5-6
TGTGCCAGCAGGACAGGGGGGGACACTGAAGCTTTCTTT
CASRTGGDTEAFF
>TRBJ1-6|-|-|TRBV7-9
TGTGCCAGCAGCTTAGTCGTGGCCAGAAATTCACCCCTCCACTTT
CASSLVVARNSPLHF
>TRBJ1-6|TRBD1|-|TRBV6-5
TGTGCCAGCAGTTACCAAGACAGGGATAATTCACCCCTCCACTTT
CASSYQDRDNSPLHF
>TRBJ1-6|-|-|TRBV15
TGTGCCACCAGCAGAGAAGACATTTTCTCCTATAATTCACCCCTCCACTTT
CATSREDIFSYNSPLHF
>TRBJ1-6|-|-|TRBV4-1
TGCGCCAGCAGCCAAGAGGGGCGGGGGAGGTCACCCCTCCACTTT
CASSQEGRGRSPLHF
>TRBJ2-5|TRBD2|-|TRBV7-9
TGTGCCAGCAGCTTCCTACCCGGGACTAGCGGCCAAGAGACCCAGTACTTC
CASSFLPGTSGQETQYF
>TRBJ1-2|-|-|TRBV7-9
TGTGCCAGCAGCTCCCGGGACTTTCTCTATGGCTACACCTTC
CASSSRDFLYGYTF
>TRBJ2-4|-|-|TRBV7-9
TGTGCCAGCAGCTTAGAGGACCGGAGGGGAAGGAACATTCAGTACTTC
CASSLEDRRGRNIQYF
>TRBJ2-5|-|-|TRBV5-3
TGTGCCAGAAGCAGTCTTCAGGAAGTAGAGACCCAGTACTTC
CARSSLQEVETQYF
>TRBJ2-7|-|-|TRBV6-5
TGTGCCAGCAGTTACAACAGGGCCTACGAGCAGTACTTC
CASSYNRAYEQYF
>TRBJ2-5|-|-|TRBV4-2
TGTGCCAGCAGCCAAGATGAAAATAGAGTGGCCCAGTACTTC
CASSQDENRVAQYF
>TRBJ1-2|-|-|TRBV27
TGTGCCAGCAGATTCCCGGGGGGGGGCTACACCTTC
CASRFPGGGYTF